This T cell receptor (beta chain) came from a study of blood T cell repertoires in COVID-19. Study background: COVID-19 samples from acute and convalescent phases originated in the United States, Italy and Spain.

Study members were between roughly 18 and 100 years old and lived in 20 to 30 US regions. Before being deemed recovered, Cohort 3 donors had two negative PCRs, clearance, or symptom resolution. This table comes from immunoSEQ multiplex PCR, and its TCRdb copy is limited to in-frame clones, with some not included. This sample has fewer than 300,000 clones, with approximately 83% found just once. J was trimmed by 5 bases and V by 4 bases; bases with no gene match: 11. There are 16 residues in the CDR3. The material sequenced was PBMCs or T cells enriched from blood (not recorded which). The genes are TRBV23-1 and TRBJ2-5; 9 bases map to TRBD2. TRBV23-1 counts as an open reading frame of uncertain function. The clonotype originates from a woman in her twenties or thirties who had recovered from COVID-19. The CDR3 protein is CASSPGPAGGPETQYF. The CDR3 DNA follows: TGCGCCAGCAGTCCAGGCCCCGCGGGGGGGCCGGAGACCCAGTACTTC.